Listed below are T cell receptor beta chains from one sample, sequenced in a study of CD8+ T cells in alopecia areata. The data were produced by immunoSEQ multiplex PCR, yet TCRdb's version contains in-frame clones alone and is incomplete. The sample carries over 85,000 clones, about 58% recorded once. This specimen consisted of CD8+ T cells sorted from blood, obtained at week 4, from a patient treated with tofacitinib. Receptors originate from a human donor with alopecia areata. CDR3s include the opening cysteine and the closing phenylalanine or tryptophan. A D gene is named only where the DNA matches it firmly. Not all rows give a size; the values are once, few, many and, for expanded clones, a class.

abundance | j_gene | d_gene | v_gene | CDR3nt | CDR3aa
few | TRBJ2-2 | TRBD2 | TRBV29-1 | TGCAGCGCGGGACTACCGAACACCGGGGAGCTGTTTTTT | CSAGLPNTGELFF
NA | TRBJ2-5 | NA | TRBV7-9 | TGTGCCAGCAGCGGCTGGGGGGAAGAGACCCAGTACTTC | CASSGWGEETQYF
NA | TRBJ1-5 | NA | TRBV6-5 | TGTGCCAGCAGTTACTCCGGGGATAGCAATCAGCCCCAGCATTTT | CASSYSGDSNQPQHF
NA | TRBJ2-1 | NA | TRBV5-1 | TGCGCCAGCAGCTGGGTGGCCGGGACAAGACTCTCGCCGGGCTACAATGAGCAGTTCTTC | CASSWVAGTRLSPGYNEQFF
NA | TRBJ2-2 | TRBD2 | TRBV9 | TGTGCCAGCAGCCACGCGCGAGCGGGAGGCTTGGGGCAGAACACCGGGGAGCTGTTTTTT | CASSHARAGGLGQNTGELFF
many | TRBJ2-5 | TRBD1 | TRBV5-5 | TGTGCCAGCAGCTCCGGACAGGGGTGGCAAGAGACCCAGTACTTC | CASSSGQGWQETQYF
NA | TRBJ1-1 | NA | TRBV9 | TGTGCCAGCAGCGTAGGTGGTAGGGGAACTGAAGCTTTCTTT | CASSVGGRGTEAFF
NA | TRBJ1-2 | NA | TRBV13 | TGTGCCAGCAGCTTATGGGGTAGGGATGGCTACACCTTC | CASSLWGRDGYTF
NA | TRBJ1-4 | NA | TRBV5-8 | TGCGCCAGCAGCCAAGAAACACTAGACGCTAGAATTAATGAAAAACTGTTTTTT | CASSQETLDARINEKLFF
NA | TRBJ2-5 | NA | TRBV7-2 | TGTGCCAGCAGCCTCGGGGCGGTCCCCACCCAAGAGACCCAGTACTTC | CASSLGAVPTQETQYF
NA | TRBJ2-3 | NA | TRBV7-9 | TGTGCCAGCAGCCAGACCCAAGATACGCAGTATTTT | CASSQTQDTQYF
few | TRBJ2-3 | NA | TRBV25-1 | TGTGCCAGCAGTGAATACGGGGTTACCGAAGACACAGATACGCAGTATTTT | CASSEYGVTEDTDTQYF
NA | TRBJ2-5 | NA | TRBV7-9 | TGTGCCAGCGGGGGACTCACTTCCGAAGAGACCCAGTACTTC | CASGGLTSEETQYF
NA | TRBJ2-1 | NA | TRBV9 | TGTGCCAGCACCGCCCTAGCTGGGGGTGGGAGGAATGAGCAGTTCTTC | CASTALAGGGRNEQFF
NA | TRBJ2-7 | NA | TRBV27 | TGTGCCAGCACTCCCTCAAGGTCGGCGGTACCCTCCTACGAGCAGTACTTC | CASTPSRSAVPSYEQYF
NA | TRBJ1-1 | TRBD1 | TRBV27 | TGTGCCAGCAGACTGCTTGGACAGGCTGAAGCTTTCTTT | CASRLLGQAEAFF
NA | TRBJ2-3 | TRBD2 | TRBV2 | TGTGCCAGTTTAAGCGGGAGGGGGACCACAGATACGCAGTATTTT | CASLSGRGTTDTQYF
few | TRBJ1-2 | NA | TRBV7-2 | TGTGCCAGCAGCTTAGATGGTCCGTTCTATGGCTACACCTTC | CASSLDGPFYGYTF
NA | TRBJ2-2 | NA | TRBV13 | TGTGCCAGCAGCGAATGGTCCGCGAACACCGGGGAGCTGTTTTTT | CASSEWSANTGELFF
NA | TRBJ1-1 | NA | TRBV7-9 | TGTGCCAGCAGCTTAGTCAGGGGAGAAGCTTTCTTT | CASSLVRGEAFF
NA | TRBJ2-1 | TRBD2 | TRBV27 | TGTGCCAGCAGTTTATCACTAGCGGGCCACAATGAGCAGTTCTTC | CASSLSLAGHNEQFF
NA | TRBJ2-5 | NA | TRBV5-1 | TGCGCCAGCAGCTTGGACGAGGGCCAAGAGACCCAGTACTTC | CASSLDEGQETQYF
NA | TRBJ2-7 | TRBD2 | TRBV27 | TGTGCCAGCAGCCCTAGCGGGAGTGCCACCTACGAGCAGTACTTC | CASSPSGSATYEQYF
once | TRBJ2-5 | TRBD2 | TRBV7-9 | TGTGCCAGCAGCGACAGACTAGCGGGACAAGAGACCCAGTACTTC | CASSDRLAGQETQYF
NA | TRBJ1-5 | NA | TRBV7-8 | TGTGCCAGCGTACCAGGACCGAATCAGCCCCAGCATTTT | CASVPGPNQPQHF
NA | TRBJ2-1 | TRBD1 | TRBV29-1 | TGCAGCGTTGGTTGGGGGACAGCATCCCGAAATGAGCAGTTCTTC | CSVGWGTASRNEQFF
NA | TRBJ2-7 | TRBD1 | TRBV4-3 | TGCGCCAGCAGCCAAGATCGGACAGGAGTCTACGAGCAGTACTTC | CASSQDRTGVYEQYF
NA | TRBJ2-7 | NA | TRBV30 | TGTGCCTCTATAGCGGATAACTCCTACGAGCAGTACTTC | CASIADNSYEQYF
NA | TRBJ2-7 | NA | TRBV29-1 | TGCAGCGTTATGCAACAGGACTCCTACGAGCAGTACTTC | CSVMQQDSYEQYF
NA | TRBJ2-7 | TRBD2 | TRBV5-1 | TGCGCCAGCAGCACCGGACTCGCGGGAGGGGGGGAGCAGTACTTC | CASSTGLAGGGEQYF
NA | TRBJ2-7 | NA | TRBV30 | TGTGCCTGGAGTAGTGACACCTCCTACGAGCAGTACTTC | CAWSSDTSYEQYF
few | TRBJ2-3 | TRBD2 | TRBV5-5 | TGTGCCAGCAGCTGGACTAGCGGGTTGGCAGATACGCAGTATTTT | CASSWTSGLADTQYF
NA | TRBJ1-2 | NA | TRBV7-9 | TGTGCCAGCAGCTTTGGTGACAGCGCTAACTATGGCTACACCTTC | CASSFGDSANYGYTF
NA | TRBJ1-1 | TRBD1 | TRBV9 | TGTGCCAGCAGCGTTGGACAGGGAGGGTTGCTCAACACTGAAGCTTTCTTT | CASSVGQGGLLNTEAFF
NA | TRBJ2-5 | NA | TRBV7-9 | TGTGCCAGCAGCTCGGACCGGGACCGCGAGAAAGAGACCCAGTACTTC | CASSSDRDREKETQYF
NA | TRBJ2-7 | NA | TRBV7-2 | TGTGCCAGCACCGTCCCCTTTCGGGGTGACGAGCAGTACTTC | CASTVPFRGDEQYF
NA | TRBJ2-7 | TRBD1 | TRBV7-9 | TGTGCCAGCAGCTTCATGGGAGGGACAGGGCGCGACGAGCAGTACTTC | CASSFMGGTGRDEQYF
NA | TRBJ1-1 | NA | TRBV9 | TGTGCCAGCAGCGTAGAGTCAGGGAACACTGAAGCTTTCTTT | CASSVESGNTEAFF
few | TRBJ2-1 | TRBD2 | TRBV9 | TGTGCCAGCGGAGGGACTAGGCTGAATGAGCAGTTCTTC | CASGGTRLNEQFF
NA | TRBJ2-2 | NA | TRBV30 | TGTGCCTGGAGTACCGGGACAACGAACACCGGGGAGCTGTTTTTT | CAWSTGTTNTGELFF
few | TRBJ1-5 | NA | TRBV27 | TGTGCCAGCAGTCCACTGACTGTATTGAGCAATCAGCCCCAGCATTTT | CASSPLTVLSNQPQHF
NA | TRBJ2-3 | TRBD2 | TRBV28 | TGTGCCAGCAGTGCTATTCAGGGACTAGCCCGCACAGATACGCAGTATTTT | CASSAIQGLARTDTQYF
NA | TRBJ1-5 | TRBD1 | TRBV15 | TGTGCCACCGGACAGGGAACGAATCAGCCCCAGCATTTT | CATGQGTNQPQHF
NA | TRBJ2-1 | NA | TRBV13 | TGTGCCAGCAGCTTGAAAGGGCATGAGCAGTTCTTC | CASSLKGHEQFF
NA | TRBJ2-1 | NA | TRBV7-9 | TGTGCCAGCAGCTTTGACGGGAATGAGCAGTTCTTC | CASSFDGNEQFF
few | TRBJ2-2 | NA | TRBV10-3 | TGTGCCATCAGTGGACCCAGGGGCTCGTCAACCGGGGAGCTGTTTTTT | CAISGPRGSSTGELFF
few | TRBJ2-2 | TRBD2 | TRBV7-9 | TGTGCCAGCAGCCCGGGACTACTCGACACCGGGGAGCTGTTTTTT | CASSPGLLDTGELFF
NA | TRBJ2-7 | NA | TRBV25-1 | TGTGCCAGCAGGAGGAGGGACGGGTACGAGCAGTACTTC | CASRRRDGYEQYF
NA | TRBJ2-1 | NA | TRBV27 | TGTGCCAGCAGTTCCTGGTCCTACAATGAGCAGTTCTTC | CASSSWSYNEQFF
once | TRBJ1-2 | NA | TRBV29-1 | TGCAGCGTGGTGGAAGGCAGCTACTATGGCTACACCTTC | CSVVEGSYYGYTF
NA | TRBJ1-5 | NA | TRBV27 | TGTGCCAGCAGTCTCGACATGGGGCTTAATCAGCCCCAGCATTTT | CASSLDMGLNQPQHF